This T cell receptor beta chain was profiled in a study of shared clonotypes between healthy human individuals. The overall study: Per donor, three plates held CD4 naive cells, three held CD4 memory, two held CD8 naive and one held CD8 memory.

Sequencing used immunoSEQ multiplex PCR; TCRdb keeps in-frame clones, though not all of them. The sample records over a million clones, around 98.5% being singletons. Trimming took 6 bases from V and 3 from J, leaving 12 bases between them. This CDR3 spans 14 amino acids. Germline loops: CDR1 SGHTA, CDR2 FQGNSA. Sequencing used naive CD4+ T cells sorted from blood. The subset here: CD45RA+ positively selected. The chain uses TRBV7-2 and TRBJ1-5; the D is unclear. The receptor was derived from a man aged 25 to 45 in good health. The CDR3 region has the DNA TGTGCCAGCAGTTCGGGGTTTATCAATCAGCCCCAGCATTTT. Amino acid sequence: CASSSGFINQPQHF.